One sample yielded the 22 T cell receptor beta chains listed below, sequenced in a study of T cell responses to AZD1222 COVID-19 vaccine. Some clones are missing from TCRdb's copy, which holds only in-frame ones; the method was immunoSEQ multiplex PCR. The table has 150,000 to 160,000 clones, about 86% seen once. Specimen: peripheral blood, collected on day 0 of MenACWY control vaccination. The receptors were gathered from an adult in good health.

The chain links TRBV7-6 to TRBJ1-4, with D perhaps matching TRBD1 (6 bases). This CDR3 has 18 residues. CDR1 is SGHVS, CDR2 FNYEAQ, per germline. The V end lost 5 bases, the J end lost 8 bases, and 27 bases lay between the germline ends. The CDR3 nucleotides are TGTGCCAGCAGCGGGGGGCATATCTCTGAAGGGTTTGTGGAAAAACTGTTTTTT. As protein: CASSGGHISEGFVEKLFF.

This clone was counted only a few times. V is TRBV6-6 and J is TRBJ2-1; D remains ambiguous. Germline CDR1 and CDR2: MNHNY and SVGAGI (reference sequence). Trimming removed 2 bases at V and 1 base at J, with 3 bases between. The CDR3 runs to 13 residues. CDR3 coding DNA: TGTGCCAGCAGTTACGAGTCCTACAATGAGCAGTTCTTC. Residues: CASSYESYNEQFF.

The J gene is TRBJ2-7, the V gene TRBV2, with a weak D call TRBD2 (6 bases). Trimming took off 10 bases at V and 0 bases at J, with 13 bases between the two ends. The germline gives CDR1 SNHLY, CDR2 FYNNEI. This CDR3 is built from 13 residues. The CDR3 loop reads CAKAVGGSYEQYV. In nucleotides, the CDR3 is TGTGCCAAAGCAGTGGGGGGCTCCTACGAGCAGTACGTC.

This clone showed up just once. The J gene is TRBJ2-1, the V gene TRBV5-1, with TRBD2 identical over 13 bases. Trimming removed 4 bases from V and 6 bases from J; junction bases left unmatched: 10. This CDR3 region has 17 residues. Germline assignment: CDR1 SGHRS and CDR2 YFSETQ. The CDR3 reads CASSPQATSGGANEQFF. CDR3 sequence (DNA): TGCGCCAGCAGCCCCCAAGCTACTAGCGGGGGGGCCAATGAGCAGTTCTTC.

This clone was recorded only once. The rearrangement links TRBV18 to TRBJ1-1, with 8 bases aligning to TRBD1. This CDR3 is 15 amino acids long. Per germline, CDR1 KGHSH and CDR2 LQKENI. V lost 8 bases and J lost 2; bases outside the gene matches: 10. The CDR3 is CASANHRGANTEAFF. CDR3 bases: TGTGCCAGCGCTAACCACAGGGGGGCTAACACTGAAGCTTTCTTT.

To note about this clone: Other nucleotide sequences in the sample specify the same CDR3. V gene TRBV6-5 combines with J gene TRBJ1-5; possible D gene TRBD1, 5 bases. Trimming cost V 6 bases and J 0 bases, with 12 bases left between them. The length of the CDR3 is 15 residues. Germline V gene sequence: CDR1 MNHEY, CDR2 SVGAGI. The CDR3 DNA reads as TGTGCCAGCAGGATCAGGGAATATAGCAATCAGCCCCAGCATTTT. It codes for CASRIREYSNQPQHF.

The chain has TRBV11-2 and TRBJ1-1, with D hard to call. This CDR3 is built from 14 residues. The ends were cut back, 8 bases at V and 3 bases at J, with 16 bases in the middle. Germline V gene lookup returns CDR1 SGHAT and CDR2 FQNNGV. DNA for the CDR3: TGTGCCAGCCGACTACTCGGGGTGTACACTGAAGCTTTCTTT. Residues: CASRLLGVYTEAFF.

The chain is built from TRBV7-2 and TRBJ1-5; 7 bases map to TRBD1. This CDR3 region has 15 residues. The J segment lost 5 bases and the V segment lost 1 base, leaving 5 bases of the junction unmatched. Germline V gene sequence: CDR1 SGHTA, CDR2 FQGNSA. In DNA form, the CDR3 reads TGTGCCAGCAGCTTAGTTCCACAGGGGTATCAGCCCCAGCATTTT. Translation gives CASSLVPQGYQPQHF. Full variable domain (outside the CDR3, taken from reference TRBV7-2 and TRBJ1-5): GAGVSQSPSNKVTEKGKDVELRCDPISGHTALYWYRQSLGQGLEFLIYFQGNSAPDKSGLPSDRFSAERTGGSVSTLTIQRTQQEDSAVYLCASSLVPQGYQPQHFGDGTRLSIL.

This clone appeared once. The chain uses TRBV2 and TRBJ2-2; possibly TRBD2 for D (6 bases). Trimming cost V 4 bases and J 3 bases, with 12 bases left between them. There are 15 residues in the CDR3. Germline CDR1 reads SNHLY; CDR2 reads FYNNEI. The CDR3 here is CASSAGDLDTGELFF. As DNA, the CDR3 is TGTGCCAGCAGTGCGGGGGACTTAGACACCGGGGAGCTGTTTTTT.

The V and J genes are TRBV10-3 and TRBJ1-5; 7 bases line up with TRBD1. The CDR3 contains 14 residues. Germline CDR1 ENHRY, CDR2 SYGVKD. With 5 bases clipped from V and 6 bases from J, the junction kept 7 bases outside the gene matches. The chain's CDR3 is CAISRDRDPQPQHF. CDR3 nucleotides: TGTGCCATCAGTCGCGACAGGGATCCTCAGCCCCAGCATTTT.

This clone came up once. This rearrangement joins TRBV6-6 to TRBJ2-1, with D perhaps matching TRBD2 (6 bases). Germline CDR1 is MNHNY and CDR2 is SVGAGI (reference sequence). CDR3 size: 15 residues. V lost 1 base and J lost 2, with 9 bases in between. The CDR3 here is CASSYYGGTYNEQFF. CDR3 DNA sequence: TGTGCCAGCAGTTACTACGGGGGTACCTACAATGAGCAGTTCTTC.

The table lists this clone with a few counts. J is TRBJ2-7 and V is TRBV18; D is unresolved. From germline, CDR1 is KGHSH and CDR2 LQKENI. V was shortened by 3 bases and J by 3 bases, with 12 bases between the two germline ends. The CDR3 is made up of 14 amino acids. CDR3 in DNA: TGTGCCAGCTCACCGTCACCGGGTTACTACGAGCAGTACGTC. It translates to CASSPSPGYYEQYV.

V usage is TRBV11-3 and J usage is TRBJ2-2; possible D gene TRBD2, 7 bases. In germline, CDR1 is SGHNT, CDR2 YENEEA. CDR3 size: 17 residues. The V end was cut by 4 bases, the J end by 2 bases, with 17 bases between. For the CDR3, the DNA is TGTGCCAGCAGCTACCGTGGGGGGGCAGCTAACACCGGGGAGCTGTTTTTT. This translates into CASSYRGGAANTGELFF.

CDR3 in amino acids: CASRAGTGKGEQYF. The CDR3 region has the DNA TGTGCCAGCAGGGCCGGGACAGGGAAGGGCGAGCAGTACTTC. The chain uses TRBV7-8 and TRBJ2-7; 9 nucleotides match TRBD1. CDR3 length: 14 residues. CDR1 and CDR2 from the germline V gene are SGHVS and FQNEAQ. V was clipped by 6 bases and J by 6 bases; unmatched bases: 9.

The chain has TRBV7-3 and TRBJ2-3; possibly TRBD1 for D (6 bases). The CDR3 length is 15 residues. Trimming left V 4 bases short and J 5 bases short, with 16 bases between. Per the germline V gene, CDR1 is SGHTA and CDR2 is FQGTGA. The CDR3 loop is CASSSTPGVGDTQYF. The CDR3 DNA follows: TGTGCCAGCAGCTCCACCCCAGGGGTAGGAGATACGCAGTATTTT.

The chain recombines TRBV23-1 with TRBJ1-5, with D perhaps TRBD1 (6 bases). TRBV23-1 is designated an ORF whose function remains uncertain. Trimming removed 4 bases at V and 4 bases at J, with 20 bases between. The CDR3 covers 17 residues. CDR3 amino acids: CASSPFYIRDTNQPQHF. For the CDR3, the DNA is TGCGCCAGCAGTCCTTTTTACATTCGGGACACTAATCAGCCCCAGCATTTT.

This chain connects TRBV18 to TRBJ2-7, with 7 bases matching TRBD1. CDR3 length: 15 residues. Germline-derived CDR1 and CDR2 are KGHSH and LQKENI. Trimming cost V 2 bases and J 0 bases; bases outside gene matches: 4. The CDR3 DNA sequence: TGTGCCAGCTCACCAAGGGACAGCAACTCCTACGAGCAGTACTTC. Translating it yields CASSPRDSNSYEQYF.

The chain links TRBV7-9 to TRBJ2-1, with 10 bases identical to TRBD2. CDR3 size: 17 residues. Germline lookup yields CDR1 SEHNR and CDR2 FQNEAQ (reference sequence). Trimming cost V 4 bases and J 1 base; bases outside gene matches: 7. CDR3 residues: CASSSGLAASSYNEQFF. CDR3 nucleotides: TGTGCCAGCAGCTCTGGACTAGCGGCTTCGTCCTACAATGAGCAGTTCTTC.

The rearrangement uses TRBV19 and TRBJ2-1, with TRBD1 as a possible D gene (6 bases). V was shortened by 6 bases and J by 15 bases, with 15 bases between the two germline ends. The length of the CDR3 is 11 residues. Germline CDR1 LNHDA, CDR2 SQIVND (reference sequence). CDR3 sequence reads: CASRSKQGSFF. CDR3 DNA sequence: TGTGCCAGTAGAAGTAAACAGGGTTCGTTCTTC. Full variable domain (outside the CDR3, taken from reference TRBV19 and TRBJ2-1): DGGITQSPKYLFRKEGQNVTLSCEQNLNHDAMYWYRQDPGQGLRLIYYSQIVNDFQKGDIAEGYSVSREKKESFPLTVTSAQKNPTAFYLCASRSKQGSFFGPGTRLTVL.

V gene TRBV4-3 combines with J gene TRBJ1-2; no clear D. The CDR3 runs to 15 residues. Germline CDR1 reads LGHNA; CDR2 reads YSLEER. Deletions cut 0 bases from V and 6 bases from J, with 14 bases between. Here the CDR3 DNA reads TGCGCCAGCAGCCAAGATTATCCAGGATCACATGGCTACACCTTC. As protein: CASSQDYPGSHGYTF.

The CDR3 region is CASSGDGTYGYTF. CDR3 nucleotide sequence: TGTGCCAGCAGCGGGGACGGAACCTATGGCTACACCTTC. The chain is built from TRBV11-2 and TRBJ1-2, with a possible D match to TRBD1 (5 bases). Germline values: CDR1 SGHAT, CDR2 FQNNGV. V dropped 5 bases and J dropped 4 bases, with 11 bases sitting between them. This CDR3 region has 13 residues.

This chain joins TRBV5-1 and TRBJ1-1, with TRBD1 as a possible D gene (5 bases). CDR1 is SGHRS and CDR2 is YFSETQ in the germline V gene. The CDR3 spans 14 residues. Trimming took off 0 bases at V and 1 base at J, with 7 bases between the two ends. Written as DNA, the CDR3 is TGCGCCAGCAGCTTGGCACAGGCGAACACTGAAGCTTTCTTT. Translated, it gives CASSLAQANTEAFF.